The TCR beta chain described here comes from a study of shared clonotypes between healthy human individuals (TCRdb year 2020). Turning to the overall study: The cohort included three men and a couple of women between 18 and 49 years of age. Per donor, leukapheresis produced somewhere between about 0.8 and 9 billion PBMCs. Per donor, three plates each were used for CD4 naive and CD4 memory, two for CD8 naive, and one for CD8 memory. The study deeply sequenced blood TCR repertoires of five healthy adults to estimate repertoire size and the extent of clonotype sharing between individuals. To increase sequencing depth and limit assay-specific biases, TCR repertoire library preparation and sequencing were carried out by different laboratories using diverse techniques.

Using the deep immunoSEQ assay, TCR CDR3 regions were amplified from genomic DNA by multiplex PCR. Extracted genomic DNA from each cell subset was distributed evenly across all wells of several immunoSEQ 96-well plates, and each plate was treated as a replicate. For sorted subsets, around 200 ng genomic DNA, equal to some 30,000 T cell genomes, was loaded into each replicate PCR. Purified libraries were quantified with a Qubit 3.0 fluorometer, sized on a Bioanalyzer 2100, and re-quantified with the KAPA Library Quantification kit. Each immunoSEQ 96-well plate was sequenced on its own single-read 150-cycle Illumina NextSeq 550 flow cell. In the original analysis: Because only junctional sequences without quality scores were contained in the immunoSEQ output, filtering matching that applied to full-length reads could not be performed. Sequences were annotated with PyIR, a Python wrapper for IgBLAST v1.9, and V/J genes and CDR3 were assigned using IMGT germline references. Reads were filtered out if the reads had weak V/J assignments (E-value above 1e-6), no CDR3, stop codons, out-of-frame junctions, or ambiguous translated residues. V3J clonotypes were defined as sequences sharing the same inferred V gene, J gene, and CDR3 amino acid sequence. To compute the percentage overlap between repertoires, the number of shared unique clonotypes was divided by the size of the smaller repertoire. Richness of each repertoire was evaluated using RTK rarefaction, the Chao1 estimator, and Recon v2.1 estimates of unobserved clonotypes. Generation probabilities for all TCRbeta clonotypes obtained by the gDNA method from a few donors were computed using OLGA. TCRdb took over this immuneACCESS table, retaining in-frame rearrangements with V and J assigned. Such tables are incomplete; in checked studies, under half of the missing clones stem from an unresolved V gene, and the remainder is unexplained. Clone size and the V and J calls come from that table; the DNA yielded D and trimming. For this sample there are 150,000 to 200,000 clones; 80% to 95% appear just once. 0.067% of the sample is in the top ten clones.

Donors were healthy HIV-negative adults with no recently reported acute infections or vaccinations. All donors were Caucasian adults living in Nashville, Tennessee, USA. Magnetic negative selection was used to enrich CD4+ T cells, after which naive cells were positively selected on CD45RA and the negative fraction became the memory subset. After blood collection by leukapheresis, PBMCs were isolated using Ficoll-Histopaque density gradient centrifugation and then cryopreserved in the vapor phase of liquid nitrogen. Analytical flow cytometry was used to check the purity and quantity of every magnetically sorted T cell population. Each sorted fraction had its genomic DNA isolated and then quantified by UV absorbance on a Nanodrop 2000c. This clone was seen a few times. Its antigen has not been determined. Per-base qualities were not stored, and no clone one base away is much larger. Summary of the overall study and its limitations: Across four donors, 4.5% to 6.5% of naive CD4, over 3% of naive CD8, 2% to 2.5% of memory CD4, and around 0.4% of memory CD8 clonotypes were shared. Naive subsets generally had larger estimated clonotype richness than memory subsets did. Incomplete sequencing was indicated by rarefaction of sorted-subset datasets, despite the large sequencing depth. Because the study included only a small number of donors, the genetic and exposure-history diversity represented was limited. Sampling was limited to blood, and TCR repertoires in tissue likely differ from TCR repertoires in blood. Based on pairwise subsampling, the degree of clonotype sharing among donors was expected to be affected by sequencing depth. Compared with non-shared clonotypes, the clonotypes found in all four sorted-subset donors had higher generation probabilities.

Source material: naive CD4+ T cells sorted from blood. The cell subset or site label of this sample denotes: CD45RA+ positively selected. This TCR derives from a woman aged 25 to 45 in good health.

This receptor carries the CDR3 CASGRDAYEQYF. Here is the DNA: TGTGCCAGTGGGCGGGATGCCTACGAGCAGTACTTC. This receptor chain uses TRBV27 and TRBJ2-7; TRBD2 is perhaps the D gene, given 6 matching bases. CDR1 and CDR2, per the germline V gene (reference sequence), are MNHEY and SMNVEV. The V and J ends are trimmed by 9 bases and 2 bases, leaving 11 bases between them. The CDR3 contains 12 residues, cysteine and phenylalanine counted. Only the CDR3 portion is preserved as DNA: 36 bases, with reading frame beginning at the first base.